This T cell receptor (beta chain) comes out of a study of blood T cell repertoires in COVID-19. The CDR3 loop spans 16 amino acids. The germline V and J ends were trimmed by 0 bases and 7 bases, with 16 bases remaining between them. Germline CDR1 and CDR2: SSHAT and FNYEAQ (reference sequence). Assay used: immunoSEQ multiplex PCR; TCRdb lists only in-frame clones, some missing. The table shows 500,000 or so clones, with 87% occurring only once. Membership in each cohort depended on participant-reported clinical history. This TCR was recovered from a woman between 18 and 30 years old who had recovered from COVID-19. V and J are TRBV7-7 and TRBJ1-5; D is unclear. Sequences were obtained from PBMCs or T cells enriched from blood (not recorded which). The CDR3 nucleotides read TGTGCCAGCAGCTTAGCAGTGGGGAGTTCAAGGCAGCCCCAGCATTTT. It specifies CASSLAVGSSRQPQHF. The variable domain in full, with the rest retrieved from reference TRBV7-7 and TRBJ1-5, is GAGVSQSPRYKVTKRGQDVTLRCDPISSHATLYWYQQALGQGPEFLTYFNYEAQPDKSGLPSDRFSAERPEGSISTLTIQRTEQRDSAMYRCASSLAVGSSRQPQHFGDGTRLSIL.